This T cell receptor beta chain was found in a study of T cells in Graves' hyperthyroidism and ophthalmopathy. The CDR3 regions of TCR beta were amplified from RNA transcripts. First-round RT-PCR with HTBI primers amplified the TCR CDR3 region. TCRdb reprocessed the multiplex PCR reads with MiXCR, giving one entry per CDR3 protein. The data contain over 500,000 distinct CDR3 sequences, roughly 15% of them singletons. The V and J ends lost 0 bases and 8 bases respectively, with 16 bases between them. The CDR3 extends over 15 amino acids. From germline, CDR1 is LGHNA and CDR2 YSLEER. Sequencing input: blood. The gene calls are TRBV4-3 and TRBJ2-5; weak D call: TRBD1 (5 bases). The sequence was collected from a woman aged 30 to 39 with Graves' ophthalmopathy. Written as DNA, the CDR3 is TGCGCCAGCAGCCAAGATCGGGCAGGGTATGACACCCAGTACTTC. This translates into CASSQDRAGYDTQYF.